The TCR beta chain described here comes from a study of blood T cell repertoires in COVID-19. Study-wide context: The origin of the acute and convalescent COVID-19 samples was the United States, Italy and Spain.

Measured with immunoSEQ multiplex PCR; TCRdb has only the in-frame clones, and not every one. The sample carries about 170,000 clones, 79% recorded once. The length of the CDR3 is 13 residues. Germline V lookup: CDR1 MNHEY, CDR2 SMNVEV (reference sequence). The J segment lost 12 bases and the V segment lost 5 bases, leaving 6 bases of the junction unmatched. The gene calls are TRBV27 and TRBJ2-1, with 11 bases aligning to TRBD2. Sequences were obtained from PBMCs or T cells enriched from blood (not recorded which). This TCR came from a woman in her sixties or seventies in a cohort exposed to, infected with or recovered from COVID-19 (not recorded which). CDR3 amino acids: CASSVVAGGTQFF. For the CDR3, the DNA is TGTGCCAGCAGTGTAGTAGCGGGAGGGACGCAGTTCTTC.